The clone carrying this T cell receptor beta chain was seen many times. What it binds is not known. Scientists made TCR beta libraries using quantitative 5'-RACE with molecular barcodes. MiXCR was run by TCRdb on the 5' RACE reads, yielding one entry per CDR3 protein. The table includes about 750,000 distinct CDR3 sequences, under 20% detected once. These data are taken from a study of CD8 T cells in ankylosing spondylitis. Study-level points and caveats: There was a TCR beta motif, made of 7 or 8 highly homologous variants, that appeared characteristic of ankylosing spondylitis blood.

This CDR3 spans 11 amino acids. Per germline, CDR1 SGHRS and CDR2 YFSETQ. The V and J ends lost 6 bases and 5 bases respectively, with 6 bases between them. The sequence was collected from a male donor with ankylosing spondylitis. J is TRBJ2-1 and V is TRBV5-1; D is undetermined. Specimen: blood, either unsorted or a sorted T cell fraction (not recorded which). The CDR3 sequence is CASTADNEQFF. The CDR3 nucleotides read TGCGCCAGCACTGCAGACAATGAGCAGTTCTTC.